The 21 T cell receptor beta chains below come from one sample, sequenced in a study of T-cell memory formation after mild COVID-19. TCRdb reprocessed the 5' RACE reads via MiXCR and lists one record per CDR3 protein. The table shows nearly 200,000 distinct CDR3 sequences, with 15% to 20% occurring only once. The sequencing input was PBMCs or a T cell subset sorted from them (not recorded which). These TCRs come from an adult woman who had mild COVID-19 (a few samples of this study predate the infection). Cell type and time point are not known.

This clonotype was picked up a small number of times. The chain is built from TRBV9 and TRBJ2-7; 10 bases are shared with TRBD1. Germline trimming cut 3 bases from V and 6 bases from J; bases unmatched to any gene: 9. The CDR3 has 15 residues. Germline assignment: CDR1 SGDLS and CDR2 YYNGEE. The CDR3 is CASSARQGAMGEQYF. The CDR3, as DNA: TGTGCCAGCAGCGCCCGACAGGGGGCGATGGGCGAGCAGTACTTC.

The chain couples TRBV9 to TRBJ1-3, with D unclear. With 4 bases removed from V and 0 bases from J, the gap between germline ends came to 8 bases. The CDR3 totals 14 residues. Looked up from germline, CDR1 is SGDLS and CDR2 is YYNGEE. The CDR3 sequence is CASSSMGSGNTIYF. DNA of the CDR3: TGTGCCAGCAGCAGTATGGGCTCTGGAAACACCATATATTTT.

Only a few counts were recorded for this clonotype. The CDR3 spells CAWSISGGPYNEQFF. CDR3 DNA sequence: TGTGCCTGGAGTATTAGCGGGGGCCCCTACAATGAGCAGTTCTTC. V is TRBV30 and J is TRBJ2-1; 9 nucleotides align to TRBD2. Germline assignment: CDR1 GTSNPN and CDR2 SVGIG (reference sequence). With V trimmed by 2 bases and J by 2 bases, 4 bases remained unmatched. The CDR3 runs to 15 residues.

This chain links TRBV7-9 with TRBJ1-6, with D tentatively TRBD1 (5 bases). Germline V lookup: CDR1 SEHNR, CDR2 FQNEAQ (reference sequence). V was trimmed by 4 bases and J by 9 bases, leaving 13 bases between them. The CDR3 contains 14 residues. This chain's CDR3 is CASSSGTELSPLHF. CDR3 in DNA: TGTGCCAGCAGCTCCGGGACGGAGCTTTCACCCCTCCACTTT.

The sample holds many counts of this clonotype. V gene TRBV20-1 combines with J gene TRBJ2-1; D may be TRBD1 (6 bases). V lost 8 bases to trimming and J lost 2 bases, with 22 bases between them. The CDR3 extends over 16 amino acids. Germline CDR1 reads DFQATT; CDR2 reads SNEGSKA (reference sequence). The CDR3 loop reads CSLSRRGWTAYNEQFF. The DNA for the CDR3 is TGCAGTCTGAGTCGCCGGGGTTGGACAGCCTACAATGAGCAGTTCTTC.

This clonotype was seen more than once but under ten times. The chain is built from TRBV24-1 and TRBJ2-1; 8 bases align to TRBD2. This CDR3 has 14 residues. Germline CDR1 KGHDR, CDR2 SFDVKD. The junction had 7 bases not matched to a gene; V was cut back by 4 bases and J by 9 bases. CDR3 nucleotides: TGTGCCACCAGTGAAGGGACTAGTAATCGTGAGCAGTTCTTC. Amino acids: CATSEGTSNREQFF.

The V gene is TRBV24-1, the J gene TRBJ2-1; D gene uncertain. V lost 5 bases and J 5 bases, leaving 12 bases between the germline ends. This CDR3 is 14 amino acids long. The V gene's germline CDR1 is KGHDR and CDR2 SFDVKD. The CDR3 nucleotides read TGTGCCACCAGTGCCCTGGACCGGAACAATGAGCAGTTCTTC. Residues: CATSALDRNNEQFF.

This clonotype came up a few times. The rearrangement uses TRBV5-6 and TRBJ2-5; D not certain. The germline V gene encodes CDR1 SGHDT and CDR2 YYEEEE. Trimming left V 2 bases short and J 8 bases short, with 16 bases between. This CDR3 has 14 residues. This CDR3 reads CASSFRIRKGTQYF. The CDR3 DNA reads as TGTGCCAGCAGCTTTCGGATCCGGAAAGGCACCCAGTACTTC. The full variable domain, rest sourced from reference TRBV5-6 and TRBJ2-5, is DAGVTQSPTHLIKTRGQQVTLRCSPKSGHDTVSWYQQALGQGPQFIFQYYEEEERQRGNFPDRFSGHQFPNYSSELNVNALLLGDSALYLCASSFRIRKGTQYFGPGTRLLVL.

This clonotype was recorded many times. The genes are TRBV7-6 and TRBJ2-7, with D tentatively TRBD1 or TRBD2 (5 bases each). V was clipped by 3 bases and J by 2 bases, with 11 bases between them. The CDR3 is made up of 14 amino acids. From germline, CDR1 is SGHVS and CDR2 FNYEAQ. This chain's CDR3 is CASSLGPITYEQYF. CDR3 coding DNA: TGTGCCAGCAGCTTGGGACCCATAACCTACGAGCAGTACTTC.

This clonotype was seen a few times. V is TRBV15 and J is TRBJ1-6; D unresolved. The length of the CDR3 is 15 residues. Trimming took 0 bases from V and 10 from J, leaving 13 bases between them. Germline V gene lookup returns CDR1 LNHNV and CDR2 YYDKDF (reference sequence). The CDR3, as DNA: TGTGCCACCAGCAGAGATGGTCCCCCAAAATCACCCCTCCACTTT. Encoded protein: CATSRDGPPKSPLHF.

This sequence joins TRBV5-8 and TRBJ2-5, with 11 bases matching TRBD1. Germline trimming cut 5 bases from V and 4 bases from J; bases unmatched to any gene: 10. The CDR3 spans 16 residues. CDR1 is SGHTS, CDR2 YDEGEE, per germline. The CDR3 loop reads CASSFGTGTGGETQYF. CDR3 nucleotides: TGTGCCAGCAGTTTTGGTACGGGGACAGGGGGAGAGACCCAGTACTTC.

The chain uses TRBV5-4 and TRBJ2-5, with D maybe TRBD1 (5 bases). There are 15 residues in the CDR3. Germline V CDR1 and CDR2: SGHNT, YYREEE (reference sequence). Trimming removed 2 bases from V and 6 bases from J, with 17 bases in between. CDR3 bases: TGTGCCAGCAGCTTCCAGGGCATGGTAGGAAAGACCCAGTACTTC. This translates into CASSFQGMVGKTQYF.

This rearrangement joins TRBV6-6 to TRBJ1-1; D gene uncertain. CDR3 length: 12 amino acids. Germline V lookup: CDR1 MNHNY, CDR2 SVGAGI (reference sequence). Trimming took off 8 bases at V and 4 bases at J, with 11 bases between the two ends. CDR3: CASSRLGTEAFF. The CDR3 nucleotides read TGTGCCAGCTCCCGGCTGGGCACTGAAGCTTTCTTT.

There are a few counts of this clonotype. The chain has TRBV4-1 and TRBJ2-2; 7 bases align to TRBD2. The germline gives CDR1 MGHRA, CDR2 YSYEKL. V dropped 6 bases and J dropped 7; count of bases not matched to a gene: 5. The CDR3 is 13 residues long. CDR3 amino acids: CASSNRGGGELFF. The CDR3 DNA reads as TGCGCCAGCAGTAACCGCGGGGGCGGGGAGCTGTTTTTT.

V is TRBV19 and J is TRBJ1-4; D is undetermined. The CDR3 covers 16 residues. CDR1 LNHDA and CDR2 SQIVND come from the germline V gene (reference sequence). V lost 2 bases to trimming and J lost 7 bases, with 17 bases between them. The CDR3: CASSITRATAGEKLFF. CDR3 nucleotides: TGTGCCAGTAGTATAACCCGGGCCACGGCTGGTGAAAAACTGTTTTTT. Using reference TRBV19 and TRBJ1-4 for the parts outside the CDR3, the full variable domain is DGGITQSPKYLFRKEGQNVTLSCEQNLNHDAMYWYRQDPGQGLRLIYYSQIVNDFQKGDIAEGYSVSREKKESFPLTVTSAQKNPTAFYLCASSITRATAGEKLFFGSGTQLSVL.

The chain combines TRBV20-1 with TRBJ1-1; D possibly corresponds to TRBD1 (6 bases). The CDR3 covers 14 residues. Per the germline V gene, CDR1 is DFQATT and CDR2 is SNEGSKA (reference sequence). V lost 1 base and J 6 bases, leaving 15 bases between the germline ends. The CDR3 loop reads CSARAGKGGSEAFF. CDR3 sequence (DNA): TGCAGTGCTAGAGCGGGTAAGGGGGGCTCTGAAGCTTTCTTT.

The chain joins TRBV7-9 to TRBJ2-2; D is uncertain. The CDR3 is 12 residues long. V lost 7 bases and J 7 bases, leaving 10 bases between the germline ends. Germline V gene lookup returns CDR1 SEHNR and CDR2 FQNEAQ (reference sequence). CDR3 protein: CASTHEIGELFF. CDR3 nucleotides: TGTGCCAGCACCCATGAGATCGGGGAGCTGTTTTTT.

This clonotype was counted between two and nine times. The V and J genes are TRBV15 and TRBJ2-3; 12 bases are a match to TRBD2. Germline CDR1 is LNHNV and CDR2 is YYDKDF (reference sequence). The J segment lost 5 bases and the V segment lost 0 bases, leaving 9 bases of the junction unmatched. This CDR3 has 18 residues. The CDR3 spells CATSRDGLAGGLEDTQYF. The CDR3 nucleotides read TGTGCCACCAGCAGAGATGGTCTAGCGGGAGGGTTGGAAGATACGCAGTATTTT.

The V and J genes are TRBV20-1 and TRBJ1-6, with D unclear. This CDR3 contains 15 residues. Germline V gene data show CDR1 as DFQATT and CDR2 as SNEGSKA (reference sequence). V gave up 6 bases and J gave up 0 bases, with 12 bases separating them. Written as DNA, the CDR3 is TGCAGTGCCAACGGTCCACCCTCCTATAATTCACCCCTCCACTTT. Translating it yields CSANGPPSYNSPLHF.

This clonotype was observed a few times. The rearrangement uses TRBV20-1 and TRBJ2-5; D is unclear. Trimming pared 3 bases from V and 7 bases from J, leaving 12 bases between. CDR3 length equals 12 residues. Germline V lookup: CDR1 DFQATT, CDR2 SNEGSKA (reference sequence). The CDR3 bases are TGCAGTGCTAGCCTGGGATGGGGGACCCAGTACTTC. Encoded protein: CSASLGWGTQYF.

The J gene is TRBJ2-2, the V gene TRBV12-3 or TRBV12-4; no definite D call. The CDR3 spans 12 residues. The V end was cut by 4 bases, the J end by 6 bases, with 6 bases between. CDR3 residues: CASSWSAGELFF. The CDR3 coding sequence is TGTGCCAGCAGTTGGAGCGCCGGGGAGCTGTTTTTT.